The 4 T cell receptor beta chains presented below share a single source sample, sequenced in a study of T cells in Graves' hyperthyroidism and ophthalmopathy. TCR beta CDR3 sequences were amplified from RNA transcripts. The HTBI primer set drove a first-round RT-PCR of the TCR CDR3. Using its own MiXCR run on the multiplex PCR reads, TCRdb lists one record per CDR3 protein. The data hold hundreds of thousands of distinct CDR3 sequences, with roughly 14% observed a single time. The sequenced sample consisted of blood. These TCRs come from a woman between 25 and 40 years old with Graves' hyperthyroidism that later progressed to Graves' ophthalmopathy.

In its sample, this clonotype was seen a few times. The chain joins TRBV18 to TRBJ1-1; D is unclear. Germline CDR1 KGHSH, CDR2 LQKENI. V dropped 0 bases and J dropped 1 base, with 6 bases sitting between them. The CDR3 sequence is 14 residues long. Here the CDR3 DNA reads TGTGCCAGCTCACCACCGTCACAGAACACTGAAGCTTTCTTT. Amino acids: CASSPPSQNTEAFF.

This clonotype was seen more than once but under ten times. The chain couples TRBV30 to TRBJ2-7; TRBD2 matches at 9 bases. The CDR3 has 12 residues. Germline CDR1 is GTSNPN and CDR2 is SVGIG (reference sequence). V trimming: 4 bases; J trimming: 4 bases; junction bases outside the gene matches: 2. CDR3 residues: CAWTSGAYEQYF. In DNA, the CDR3 is TGTGCCTGGACTAGCGGGGCTTACGAGCAGTACTTC.

In this sample, this clonotype turned up many times. The chain links TRBV28 to TRBJ2-3, with a tentative D call TRBD1 (5 bases). V was shortened by 5 bases and J by 2 bases, with 14 bases between the two germline ends. CDR3 length: 15 amino acids. The V gene's germline CDR1 is MDHEN and CDR2 SYDVKM. The CDR3 DNA is TGTGCCAGCAGTCGCTCAGGGTCTACCACAGATACGCAGTATTTT. Its protein is CASSRSGSTTDTQYF.

This clonotype was counted ten times or more. The J gene is TRBJ2-5, the V gene TRBV27, with TRBD1 matching over 8 bases. The J segment lost 5 bases and the V segment lost 6 bases, leaving 5 bases of the junction unmatched. The CDR3 runs 13 residues. Germline CDR1 is MNHEY and CDR2 is SMNVEV (reference sequence). In nucleotides, the CDR3 is TGTGCCAGCAGGCCGACAGGGGTCGAGACCCAGTACTTC. Residues: CASRPTGVETQYF.